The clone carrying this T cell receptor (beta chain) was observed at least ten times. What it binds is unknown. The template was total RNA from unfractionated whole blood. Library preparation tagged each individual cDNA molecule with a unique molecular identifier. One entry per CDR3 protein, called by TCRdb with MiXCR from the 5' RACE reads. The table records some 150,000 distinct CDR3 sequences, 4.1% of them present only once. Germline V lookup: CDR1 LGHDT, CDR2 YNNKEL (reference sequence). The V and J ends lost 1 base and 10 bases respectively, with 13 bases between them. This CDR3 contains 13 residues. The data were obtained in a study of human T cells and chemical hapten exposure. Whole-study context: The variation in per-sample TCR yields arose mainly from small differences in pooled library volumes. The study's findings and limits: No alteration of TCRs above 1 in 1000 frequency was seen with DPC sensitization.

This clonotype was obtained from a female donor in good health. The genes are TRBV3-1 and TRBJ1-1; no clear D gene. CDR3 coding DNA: TGTGCCAGCAGCCAAGGGATGTCGGCACGAGCTTTCTTT. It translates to CASSQGMSARAFF.